This T cell receptor (beta chain) comes out of a study of blood T cell repertoires in COVID-19. Study-level background: In each case, the material was cDNA or gDNA derived from T cells, B-cell-depleted T cells, or PBMCs.

Produced via immunoSEQ multiplex PCR; TCRdb's table is partial and in-frame only. Here the sample spans hundreds of thousands of clones, about 90% being singletons. The ends were cut back, 2 bases at V and 4 bases at J, with 20 bases in the middle. The CDR3 contains 18 residues. Germline V gene lookup returns CDR1 SGHVS and CDR2 FNYEAQ. Sequenced material: PBMCs or T cells enriched from blood (not recorded which). The TCR comes from a woman aged 25 to 39 who had recovered from COVID-19. V and J are TRBV7-6 and TRBJ2-2; D might be TRBD2 (6 bases). The DNA for the CDR3 is TGTGCCAGCAGCTTACGGCTAGCGAGTATTTTAAGCACCGGGGAGCTGTTTTTT. Translating gives CASSLRLASILSTGELFF.